The clone carrying this TCR beta chain was recorded a few times. Its antigen remains unidentified. This sample was included in a study of blood T cells in healthy people across ages. CDR1 and CDR2 (germline): SGHRS, YFSETQ. This CDR3 has 12 residues. Trimming shortened V by 2 bases and J by 9 bases, and 11 bases separated the two germline ends. Each donor's blood draw was 8.5 to 10 milliliters of peripheral blood. Extraction of total RNA produced a minimum of 6 micrograms from each sample. Primers used in a second PCR of roughly 6 to 11 cycles were a sample-barcoded 5' primer and a J-beta primer mix. Each cDNA was tagged by a template-switch adaptor containing 12 random nucleotides. MiXCR, run by TCRdb on the 5' RACE reads, gives a single entry per CDR3 protein. The sample consists of about 580,000 distinct CDR3 sequences, around 50% of them appearing once. Notes on the study in general: More naive CD4+ cells and higher diversity marked long-lived donors relative to aged donors.

The receptor was isolated from an elderly man in good health. This rearrangement joins TRBV5-1 to TRBJ1-1, with D maybe TRBD1 (5 bases). The sample taken for sequencing was blood. CDR3 DNA: TGCGCCAGCAGCTTATCGGGGCACCAAGCTTTCTTT. Amino acids: CASSLSGHQAFF.